Below are 3 T cell receptor beta chains sequenced from a single sample in a study of glioma-infiltrating T cells after dendritic cell vaccination. Specified time point: after dendritic cell vaccination, including at tumor progression/relapse. Measured with immunoSEQ multiplex PCR; TCRdb has only the in-frame clones, and not every one. The top ten hold approximately 2.7% of the sample, which has 110,000 or so clones, 85% to 90% seen once. Source: blood, taken after dendritic cell vaccination. The receptors were sampled from a human donor with glioblastoma.

The J gene is TRBJ2-2, the V gene TRBV18; 9 nucleotides agree with TRBD1. This CDR3 spans 15 amino acids. Germline V lookup: CDR1 KGHSH, CDR2 LQKENI. Trimming removed 1 base from V and 3 bases from J; junction bases left unmatched: 0. CDR3 residues: CASSPRTGDTGELFF. The CDR3 nucleotides read TGTGCCAGCTCACCACGGACAGGGGACACCGGGGAGCTGTTTTTT.

The chain couples TRBV6-6 to TRBJ2-1; D unclear. V dropped 6 bases and J dropped 0 bases, with 12 bases sitting between them. Germline V lookup: CDR1 MNHNY, CDR2 SVGAGI (reference sequence). The CDR3 spans 15 residues. The CDR3 here is CASSLLRSSYNEQFF. In nucleotides, the CDR3 is TGTGCCAGCAGCCTTCTTAGGAGCTCCTACAATGAGCAGTTCTTC.

The J gene is TRBJ1-1, the V gene TRBV5-4; D gene ambiguous. Trimming stripped 2 bases from V and 3 bases from J, with 8 bases between. This CDR3 has 13 residues. Looked up from germline, CDR1 is SGHNT and CDR2 is YYREEE (reference sequence). CDR3 sequence: CASSFTEDTEAFF. CDR3 nucleotide sequence: TGTGCCAGCAGCTTCACAGAAGACACTGAAGCTTTCTTT. The full variable domain, its missing parts supplied by reference TRBV5-4 and TRBJ1-1, is ETGVTQSPTHLIKTRGQQVTLRCSSQSGHNTVSWYQQALGQGPQFIFQYYREEENGRGNFPPRFSGLQFPNYSSELNVNALELDDSALYLCASSFTEDTEAFFGQGTRLTVV.